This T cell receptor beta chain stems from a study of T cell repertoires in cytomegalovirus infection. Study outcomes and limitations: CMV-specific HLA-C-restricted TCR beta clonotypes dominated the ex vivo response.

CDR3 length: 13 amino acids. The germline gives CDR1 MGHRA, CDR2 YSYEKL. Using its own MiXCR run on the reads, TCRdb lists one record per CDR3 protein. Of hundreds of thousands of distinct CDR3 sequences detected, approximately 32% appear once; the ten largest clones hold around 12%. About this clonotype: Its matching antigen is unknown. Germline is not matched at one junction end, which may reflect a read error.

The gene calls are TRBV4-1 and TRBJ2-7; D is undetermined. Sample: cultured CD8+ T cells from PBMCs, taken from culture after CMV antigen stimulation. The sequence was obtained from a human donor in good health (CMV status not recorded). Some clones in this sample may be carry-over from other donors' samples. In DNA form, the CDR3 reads TGCGCCAACAGCCAAGGATACTCCTACGAGCAGTACTTC. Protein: CANSQGYSYEQYF.